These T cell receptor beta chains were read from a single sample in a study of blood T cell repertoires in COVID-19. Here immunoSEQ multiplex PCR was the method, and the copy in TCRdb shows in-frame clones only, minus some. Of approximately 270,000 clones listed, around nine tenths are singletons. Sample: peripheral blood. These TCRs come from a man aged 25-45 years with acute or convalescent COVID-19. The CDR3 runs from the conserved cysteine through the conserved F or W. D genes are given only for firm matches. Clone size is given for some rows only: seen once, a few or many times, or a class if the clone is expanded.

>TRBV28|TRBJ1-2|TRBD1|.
CASSFLGTESNYGYTF
TGTGCCAGCAGTTTCCTCGGGACAGAATCTAACTATGGCTACACCTTC
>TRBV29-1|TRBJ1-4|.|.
CSVVGFKEKLFF
TGCAGCGTTGTCGGGTTTAAGGAAAAACTGTTTTTT
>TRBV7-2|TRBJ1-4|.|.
CASSPQTLRNEKLFF
TGTGCCAGCAGCCCCCAAACTTTGAGAAATGAAAAACTGTTTTTT
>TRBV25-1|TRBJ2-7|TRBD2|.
CASRGSGSYEQYF
TGTGCCAGCAGAGGAAGCGGGAGCTACGAGCAGTACTTC
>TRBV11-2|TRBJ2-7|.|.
CASSFMLYEQYF
TGTGCCAGCAGCTTTATGTTATACGAGCAGTACTTC
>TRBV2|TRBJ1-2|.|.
CASSAQGANYGYTF
TGTGCCAGCAGTGCACAGGGAGCTAACTATGGCTACACCTTC
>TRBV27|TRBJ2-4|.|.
CASSLRGPSIQYF
TGTGCCAGCAGTTTACGCGGGCCGAGCATTCAGTACTTC
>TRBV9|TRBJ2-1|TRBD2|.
CASSAQISGRLNEQFF
TGTGCCAGCAGCGCCCAGATCAGCGGGAGGTTGAATGAGCAGTTCTTC
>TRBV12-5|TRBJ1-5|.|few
CASGLDSNQPQHF
TGTGCTAGTGGTTTGGACAGTAATCAGCCCCAGCATTTT
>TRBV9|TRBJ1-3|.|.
CASSALGDRNTIYF
TGTGCCAGCAGCGCCCTCGGTGATAGAAACACCATATATTTT
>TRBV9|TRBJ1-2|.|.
CASSVAAGPNYGYTF
TGTGCCAGCAGCGTAGCGGCAGGGCCTAACTATGGCTACACCTTC
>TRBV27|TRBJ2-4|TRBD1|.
CASSFLGTAENIQYF
TGTGCCAGCAGTTTTCTCGGGACAGCTGAAAACATTCAGTACTTC
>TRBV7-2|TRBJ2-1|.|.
CASSPRVSGSYNEQFF
TGTGCCAGCAGCCCCAGGGTTAGCGGCTCCTACAATGAGCAGTTCTTC
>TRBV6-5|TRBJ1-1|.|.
CASSQTGRNTEAFF
TGTGCCAGCAGCCAGACAGGCCGGAACACTGAAGCTTTCTTT
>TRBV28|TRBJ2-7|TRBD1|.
CASSKLTGAYGYEQYF
TGTGCCAGCAGCAAACTAACAGGGGCTTACGGGTACGAGCAGTACTTC
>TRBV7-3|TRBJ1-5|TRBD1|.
CASSSTGSNQPQHF
TGTGCCAGCAGCTCGACAGGGAGCAATCAGCCCCAGCATTTT
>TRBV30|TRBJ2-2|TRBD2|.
CAWTRVSGGFNTGELFF
TGTGCCTGGACGCGGGTTAGCGGGGGCTTTAACACCGGGGAGCTGTTTTTT
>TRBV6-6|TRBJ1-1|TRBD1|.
CASSNRGLNTEAFF
TGTGCCAGCAGTAACAGGGGGCTGAACACTGAAGCTTTCTTT
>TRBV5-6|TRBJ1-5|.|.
CASSLAGWGSLPQHF
TGTGCCAGCAGCTTGGCAGGGTGGGGAAGTCTGCCCCAGCATTTT
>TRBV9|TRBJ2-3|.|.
CASSVAGQPSTDTQYF
TGTGCCAGCAGCGTAGCCGGACAGCCTAGCACAGATACGCAGTATTTT
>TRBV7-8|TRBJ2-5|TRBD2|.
CASSLDGLAEETQYF
TGTGCCAGCAGCTTAGATGGACTAGCGGAAGAGACCCAGTACTTC
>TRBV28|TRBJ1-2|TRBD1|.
CASSPQGDPWTGYTF
TGTGCCAGCAGTCCACAGGGGGACCCCTGGACCGGCTACACCTTC
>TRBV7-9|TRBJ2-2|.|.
CASSRGVHGELFF
TGTGCCAGCAGCCGGGGTGTGCACGGGGAGCTGTTTTTT
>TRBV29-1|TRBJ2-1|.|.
CSAARDTSYNEQFF
TGCAGCGCTGCCCGGGACACCTCCTACAATGAGCAGTTCTTC
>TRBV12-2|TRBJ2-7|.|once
CASRLAPRYRDRIHEQYF
TGTGCAAGTCGCTTAGCTCCGAGGTACCGGGACAGAATCCACGAGCAGTACTTC
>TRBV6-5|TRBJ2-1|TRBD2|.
CASSYSSGRANEQFF
TGTGCCAGCAGTTACTCAAGCGGGAGGGCCAATGAGCAGTTCTTC